This T cell receptor (beta chain) emerged from a study of cytomegalovirus exposure and HLA in healthy donors. Notes on the study in general: It was taken for granted in presence/absence analyses that sequencing depth across donors was roughly uniform.

V lost 7 bases to trimming and J lost 0 bases; unmatched junction nucleotides: 6. This CDR3 has 15 amino acids. Germline CDR1 and CDR2: SGHTA and FQGNSA. A remark on this clone: Its antigen is undetermined.

It was with 60 Vbeta and 13 Jbeta primers that the PCR ran. The protocol was immunoSEQ multiplex PCR, while the TCRdb copy is restricted to in-frame clones and leaves out a portion. The sample has approximately 150,000 clones; around 68% are singletons. What was sequenced was PBMCs. The origin of this receptor is a man aged 30 to 45 in good health and CMV-seropositive. V is TRBV7-2 and J is TRBJ1-3; TRBD1 agrees at 7 bases. CDR3 DNA: TGTGCCAGCACACGACAGGGCTCCTCTGGAAACACCATATATTTT. It yields the protein CASTRQGSSGNTIYF.